These T cell receptor beta chains were read from a single sample in a study of control samples from healthy donors and cancer patients. The assay was immunoSEQ multiplex PCR, and TCRdb's table has in-frame clones only and misses some. The profile shows roughly 100,000 clones, roughly 92% of them singletons. Sequenced sample: blood. These receptor sequences come from a human donor in good health. The donor label of this sample is uncertain. Both conserved end residues are part of each CDR3. Fields, in order: clone size, V gene, J gene, D gene, CDR3 protein, CDR3 DNA. The D gene is left open where the match is weak. Clone size is not always given. Where it is, it says once, few, many or a class for expanded clones.

clone size: NA
V gene: TRBV6-5
J gene: TRBJ2-4
D gene: TRBD2
CDR3 protein: CASSYKGGGGGNIQYF
CDR3 DNA: TGTGCCAGCAGTTACAAGGGCGGGGGGGGCGGAAACATTCAGTACTTC

clone size: NA
V gene: TRBV2
J gene: TRBJ2-2
D gene: TRBD1
CDR3 protein: CASIHRDRGSGELFF
CDR3 DNA: TGTGCCAGCATCCACCGGGACAGGGGGTCCGGGGAGCTGTTTTTT

clone size: NA
V gene: TRBV28
J gene: TRBJ1-6
D gene: TRBD1
CDR3 protein: CASSPGQGISPLHF
CDR3 DNA: TGTGCCAGCAGTCCGGGACAGGGTATATCCCCCCTCCACTTT

clone size: NA
V gene: TRBV24-1
J gene: TRBJ2-7
D gene: NA
CDR3 protein: CATRSLKNEQYF
CDR3 DNA: TGTGCCACCCGGTCCTTAAAAAACGAGCAGTACTTC

clone size: NA
V gene: TRBV6-4
J gene: TRBJ1-1
D gene: NA
CDR3 protein: CASSPSGQGNTEAFF
CDR3 DNA: TGTGCCAGCAGCCCTTCGGGCCAAGGGAACACTGAAGCTTTCTTT

clone size: NA
V gene: TRBV18
J gene: TRBJ2-3
D gene: TRBD1
CDR3 protein: CASSKDRDTDTQYF
CDR3 DNA: TGTGCCAGCTCGAAGGACAGGGACACAGATACGCAGTATTTT

clone size: NA
V gene: TRBV5-1
J gene: TRBJ1-1
D gene: NA
CDR3 protein: CASRPSGATEAFF
CDR3 DNA: TGCGCCAGCAGACCCTCAGGGGCCACTGAAGCTTTCTTT

clone size: NA
V gene: TRBV2
J gene: TRBJ2-7
D gene: NA
CDR3 protein: CACKSSYEQYF
CDR3 DNA: TGTGCCTGTAAGAGCTCCTACGAGCAGTACTTC

clone size: NA
V gene: TRBV30
J gene: TRBJ2-7
D gene: NA
CDR3 protein: CAWRLGGREQYF
CDR3 DNA: TGTGCCTGGAGGCTCGGGGGGCGGGAGCAGTACTTC

clone size: once
V gene: TRBV5-1
J gene: TRBJ1-1
D gene: NA
CDR3 protein: CASSLVALGNTEAFF
CDR3 DNA: TGCGCCAGCAGCTTGGTGGCCTTGGGGAACACTGAAGCTTTCTTT